Following are 32 T cell receptor beta chains from one sample sequenced in a study of cytomegalovirus exposure and HLA in healthy donors (dated by TCRdb to 2016 to 2017). Library prep was done by the immunoSEQ multiplex PCR assay. Here the immuneACCESS table is served through TCRdb, limited to in-frame sequences with V and J called. Missing clones are a known gap in these copies; in checked studies unresolved V genes cover under half, and the rest lacks a known reason. In this sample the table shows 110,000 or so clones, around 86% of which occur a single time. The leading ten clones occupy 4.5% to 6% of the sample. The sample taken for sequencing was PBMCs. The receptors stem from a young man in good health and CMV-seronegative.

The rearrangement uses TRBV7-9 and TRBJ2-7, with 7 bases matching TRBD2. This CDR3 comprises 14 residues. After removal of 5 bases from V and 2 bases from J, the junction contained 6 bases not matched to a gene. CDR1 and CDR2 from the germline V gene are SEHNR and FQNEAQ (reference sequence). CDR3: CASSPRDYTYEQYF. The CDR3 DNA follows: TGTGCCAGCAGCCCCCGGGACTACACCTACGAGCAGTACTTC.

This chain connects TRBV6-5 to TRBJ1-1; no clear D gene. V lost 4 bases and J 1 base, leaving 10 bases between the germline ends. Germline loops: CDR1 MNHEY, CDR2 SVGAGI. CDR3 length: 14 amino acids. The CDR3 DNA follows: TGTGCCAGCAGTTTGAGGGTAGGGAACACTGAAGCTTTCTTT. It codes for CASSLRVGNTEAFF.

This chain links TRBV4-2 with TRBJ1-3, with 7 nucleotides matching TRBD1. The CDR3 contains 15 residues. The J segment lost 4 bases and the V segment lost 1 base, leaving 4 bases of the junction unmatched. Germline CDR1 reads LGHNA; CDR2 reads YNFKEQ. The CDR3 DNA reads as TGTGCCAGCAGCCAAGCACAGGGGCCCGGAAACACCATATATTTT. Protein: CASSQAQGPGNTIYF.

The rearrangement joins TRBV9 to TRBJ2-5; D may be TRBD2 (5 bases). The CDR3 runs 12 residues. The V end was cut by 0 bases, the J end by 7 bases, with 7 bases between. CDR1 SGDLS and CDR2 YYNGEE come from the germline V gene. The CDR3 bases are TGTGCCAGCAGCGTAGTAAGCGGGACCCAGTACTTC. Translation: CASSVVSGTQYF.

V is TRBV27 and J is TRBJ1-6, with 9 bases lining up with TRBD1. Germline CDR1 is MNHEY and CDR2 is SMNVEV (reference sequence). The CDR3 contains 15 residues. The trim removed 3 bases at V and 7 bases at J, leaving 4 bases unmatched. The CDR3 DNA reads TGTGCCAGCAGTTTGGGGGACAGGGACAATTCACCCCTCCACTTT. The encoded protein is CASSLGDRDNSPLHF.

The chain recombines TRBV5-4 with TRBJ2-3; 8 positions match TRBD2. Germline CDR1 SGHNT, CDR2 YYREEE (reference sequence). The trim removed 0 bases at V and 4 bases at J, leaving 4 bases unmatched. The CDR3 contains 15 residues. In DNA, the CDR3 is TGTGCCAGCAGCTTGGAGGGCGGGGGGTCAGATACGCAGTATTTT. Translated: CASSLEGGGSDTQYF.

The chain combines TRBV18 with TRBJ1-1; possibly TRBD1 for D (6 bases). CDR3 length: 15 amino acids. The V gene's germline CDR1 is KGHSH and CDR2 LQKENI. The germline V and J ends were trimmed by 0 bases and 6 bases, with 14 bases remaining between them. CDR3: CASSPPGGARAEAFF. CDR3 nucleotides: TGTGCCAGCTCACCACCGGGGGGGGCGCGGGCTGAAGCTTTCTTT.

This sequence joins TRBV19 and TRBJ2-7; no clear D gene. Germline V CDR1 and CDR2: LNHDA, SQIVND (reference sequence). Trimming pared 0 bases from V and 3 bases from J, leaving 9 bases between. This CDR3 has 14 amino acids. CDR3 DNA: TGTGCCAGTAGTATAGAGTGGCCCAACTACGAGCAGTACTTC. Its protein is CASSIEWPNYEQYF.

The chain couples TRBV7-9 to TRBJ2-1, with TRBD1 matching over 11 bases. CDR1 and CDR2 from the germline V gene are SEHNR and FQNEAQ (reference sequence). The V segment lost 5 bases and the J segment 6 bases; nucleotides outside the gene matches: 15. The CDR3 is 18 amino acids. In DNA, the CDR3 is TGTGCCAGCAGCCCGAATCTTGGACAGGGGGCCCCTTTCAATGAGCAGTTCTTC. This translates into CASSPNLGQGAPFNEQFF.

This clone was counted a single time. This CDR3 is CASRGPNTEAFF. In DNA, the CDR3 is TGTGCCAGCAGGGGGCCGAACACTGAAGCTTTCTTT. The rearrangement links TRBV6-1 to TRBJ1-1; possibly TRBD1 for D (5 bases). Trimming left V 6 bases short and J 1 base short, with 6 bases between. This CDR3 has 12 residues. The germline V gene encodes CDR1 MNHNS and CDR2 SASEGT.

This clone was recorded only once. This chain joins TRBV5-4 and TRBJ2-1, with 16 bases that match TRBD2. In germline, CDR1 is SGHNT, CDR2 YYREEE (reference sequence). The CDR3 has 16 amino acids. V shed 7 bases and J 8 bases; nucleotides not matched to a gene: 9. The CDR3 protein is CASSGLAGGPTHEQFF. CDR3 in DNA: TGTGCCAGCTCGGGACTAGCGGGAGGGCCTACCCATGAGCAGTTCTTC.

This chain uses TRBV10-3 with TRBJ2-1; D possibly corresponds to TRBD2 (5 bases). Deletions cut 2 bases from V and 1 base from J, with 6 bases between. The CDR3 extends over 14 amino acids. From germline, CDR1 is ENHRY and CDR2 SYGVKD. The CDR3 reads CAISETGSYNEQFF. The CDR3 DNA reads TGTGCCATCAGTGAGACGGGATCCTACAATGAGCAGTTCTTC.

V is TRBV19 and J is TRBJ1-2, with 9 bases fitting TRBD1. CDR1 LNHDA and CDR2 SQIVND come from the germline V gene (reference sequence). The V segment lost 5 bases and the J segment 8 bases; nucleotides outside the gene matches: 12. The CDR3 has 15 amino acids. The DNA of the CDR3 is TGTGCCAGTAGTGCCCAACCGGGACAGGGCGACGGCTACACCTTC. It codes for CASSAQPGQGDGYTF.

The J gene is TRBJ2-7, the V gene TRBV5-6; the D gene is possibly TRBD1 (6 bases). CDR1 is SGHDT, CDR2 YYEEEE, per germline. CDR3 length: 14 residues. V was shortened by 0 bases and J by 2 bases, with 9 bases between the two germline ends. This CDR3 is CASSLGDNPYEQYF. In DNA, the CDR3 is TGTGCCAGCAGCTTGGGGGACAACCCCTACGAGCAGTACTTC.

The V gene is TRBV4-1, the J gene TRBJ1-1, with D hard to call. This CDR3 is built from 14 residues. The germline V gene has CDR1 MGHRA and CDR2 YSYEKL. Trimming removed 0 bases from V and 2 bases from J, with 7 bases in between. This chain's CDR3 is CASSQDEGNTEAFF. CDR3 DNA sequence: TGCGCCAGCAGCCAAGATGAGGGTAACACTGAAGCTTTCTTT.

This sequence joins TRBV2 and TRBJ2-1; the match to TRBD2 covers 11 bases. Germline V gene lookup returns CDR1 SNHLY and CDR2 FYNNEI. The CDR3 has 14 amino acids. J gave up 8 bases and V 8 bases, and 8 bases lay outside the gene matches. CDR3 DNA sequence: TGTGCCAGCCGTAGGACTAGCGGGTGGGATGAGCAGTTCTTC. Encoded protein: CASRRTSGWDEQFF.

The J gene is TRBJ1-1, the V gene TRBV19; possible D gene TRBD1, 5 bases. The CDR3 consists of 14 residues. V shed 6 bases and J shed 5 bases, with 16 bases lying between them. CDR1 and CDR2 from the germline V gene are LNHDA and SQIVND (reference sequence). CDR3 in DNA: TGTGCCAGTAGCATGGGAGGGGTTGAGACTGAAGCTTTCTTT. Amino acid sequence: CASSMGGVETEAFF.

This clone came up a few times. The chain has TRBV2 and TRBJ2-7; 8 nucleotides match TRBD1. Trimming removed 2 bases from V and 9 bases from J; junction bases left unmatched: 3. Per germline, CDR1 SNHLY and CDR2 FYNNEI. There are 12 residues in the CDR3. CDR3 loop: CASSESGGGQYF. In DNA, the CDR3 is TGTGCCAGCAGTGAATCAGGGGGCGGGCAGTACTTC.

This chain joins TRBV5-6 and TRBJ2-2; 11 positions agree with TRBD2. V shed 8 bases and J 7 bases; nucleotides not matched to a gene: 7. The CDR3 sequence is 14 residues long. CDR1 and CDR2 from the germline V gene are SGHDT and YYEEEE. CDR3 nucleotides: TGTGCCAGTCAAACTAGCGGGGGCGTCGGGGAGCTGTTTTTT. Translated: CASQTSGGVGELFF.

J is TRBJ1-1 and V is TRBV2; D not resolved. The ends were cut back, 6 bases at V and 5 bases at J, with 16 bases in the middle. Per the germline V gene, CDR1 is SNHLY and CDR2 is FYNNEI. The CDR3 totals 14 residues. The CDR3 loop reads CASRYTSSGTEAFF. The DNA for the CDR3 is TGTGCCAGCAGGTATACTTCGTCGGGTACTGAAGCTTTCTTT.

This clone has a single count. The chain couples TRBV5-1 to TRBJ2-7; D might be TRBD1 (5 bases). V lost 2 bases and J 6 bases, leaving 15 bases between the germline ends. Looked up from germline, CDR1 is SGHRS and CDR2 is YFSETQ. The CDR3 spans 14 residues. CDR3: CASSLITAGREQYF. In nucleotides, the CDR3 is TGCGCCAGCAGCTTAATAACCGCAGGGCGCGAGCAGTACTTC.

This clone was seen only a few times. The chain combines TRBV5-1 with TRBJ2-2, with D tentatively TRBD2 (7 bases). Looked up from germline, CDR1 is SGHRS and CDR2 is YFSETQ. Trimming left V 4 bases short and J 13 bases short, with 23 bases between. This CDR3 comprises 15 residues. The CDR3 is CASSSTGRGTTGLFF. The DNA for the CDR3 is TGCGCCAGCAGCAGTACTGGGCGGGGGACAACAGGGCTGTTTTTT. The whole variable domain, remainder taken from reference TRBV5-1 and TRBJ2-2, is KAGVTQTPRYLIKTRGQQVTLSCSPISGHRSVSWYQQTPGQGLQFLFEYFSETQRNKGNFPGRFSGRQFSNSRSEMNVSTLELGDSALYLCASSSTGRGTTGLFFGEGSRLTVL.

This clone occurred a few times. This chain uses TRBV15 with TRBJ1-3; maybe TRBD1 (6 bases). V gave up 5 bases and J gave up 7 bases, with 18 bases separating them. CDR3 size: 15 residues. Germline V gives CDR1 LNHNV, CDR2 YYDKDF (reference sequence). This CDR3 is CATSSSRDTANTIYF. CDR3 bases: TGTGCCACCAGCTCCTCCCGGGACACGGCGAACACCATATATTTT.

The gene calls are TRBV2 and TRBJ2-5; 9 nucleotides line up with TRBD1. This CDR3 region has 13 residues. The junction had 7 bases not matched to a gene; V was cut back by 10 bases and J by 4 bases. Per the germline V gene, CDR1 is SNHLY and CDR2 is FYNNEI. The CDR3 DNA reads as TGTGCCAACAGGGGGCTTGTAGGAGAGACCCAGTACTTC. It specifies CANRGLVGETQYF.

The chain couples TRBV7-9 to TRBJ2-3; 10 nucleotides line up with TRBD1. The CDR3 is 18 amino acids. Looked up from germline, CDR1 is SEHNR and CDR2 is FQNEAQ (reference sequence). V was clipped by 0 bases and J by 2 bases; unmatched bases: 8. As DNA, the CDR3 is TGTGCCAGCAGCTTAGCCGGGGGTGGGACAGGGGCCACAGATACGCAGTATTTT. Translated, it gives CASSLAGGGTGATDTQYF.

The gene calls are TRBV30 and TRBJ1-2; 7 nucleotides align to TRBD1. The CDR3 contains 12 residues. Germline V gene lookup returns CDR1 GTSNPN and CDR2 SVGIG (reference sequence). The J segment lost 3 bases and the V segment lost 5 bases, leaving 3 bases of the junction unmatched. CDR3 sequence: CAWSDRDYGYTF. The CDR3 DNA sequence: TGTGCCTGGTCCGACAGGGACTATGGCTACACCTTC.

The chain has TRBV18 and TRBJ1-2; tentative D call: TRBD1 (5 bases). The ends were cut back, 0 bases at V and 3 bases at J, with 8 bases in the middle. Germline CDR1 is KGHSH and CDR2 is LQKENI. This CDR3 has 14 amino acids. Here the CDR3 reads CASSPPSGYYGYTF. Here the CDR3 DNA reads TGTGCCAGCTCACCACCGTCAGGGTACTATGGCTACACCTTC.

The chain uses TRBV7-8 and TRBJ2-3; D is ambiguous. The CDR3 is made up of 16 amino acids. Germline V gene data show CDR1 as SGHVS and CDR2 as FQNEAQ. Trimming pared 3 bases from V and 3 bases from J, leaving 16 bases between. DNA for the CDR3: TGTGCCAGCAGCTTGAGGCAACCCCATCTAACAGATACGCAGTATTTT. Its translation: CASSLRQPHLTDTQYF.

The chain employs TRBV30 and TRBJ1-2, with 7 bases identical to TRBD1. Germline CDR1 is GTSNPN and CDR2 is SVGIG (reference sequence). CDR3 length equals 13 residues. V gave up 5 bases and J gave up 5 bases; unmatched junction bases: 8. For the CDR3, the DNA is TGTGCCTGGGGAGGGGGCGCTTATTATGGCTACACCTTC. Its translation: CAWGGGAYYGYTF.

The V call is TRBV4-2, the J call TRBJ2-2; a possible D gene is TRBD1 (5 bases). V was shortened by 1 base and J by 3 bases, with 15 bases between the two germline ends. The CDR3 length is 17 residues. Germline V gene lookup returns CDR1 LGHNA and CDR2 YNFKEQ. The CDR3 here is CASSQGGGAFDTGELFF. CDR3 DNA: TGTGCCAGCAGCCAAGGGGGTGGGGCCTTCGACACCGGGGAGCTGTTTTTT.

The chain couples TRBV6-5 to TRBJ1-2, with 8 bases lining up with TRBD1. Unmatched junction bases numbered 7, after V lost 6 bases and J lost 4 bases. This CDR3 region has 14 residues. Germline CDR1 reads MNHEY; CDR2 reads SVGAGI. CDR3 sequence reads: CASRPRGRGYGYTF. CDR3 DNA: TGTGCCAGCAGGCCCAGGGGGCGCGGCTATGGCTACACCTTC.

This clone was seen more than once but under ten times. V usage is TRBV5-1 and J usage is TRBJ1-1, with 9 positions matching TRBD1. Germline V gene data show CDR1 as SGHRS and CDR2 as YFSETQ. The ends lost 2 bases at V and 8 bases at J; junction bases unmatched: 4. The CDR3 is made up of 13 amino acids. The CDR3 region is CASSLQGADEAFF. In DNA, the CDR3 is TGCGCCAGCAGCTTACAGGGGGCAGACGAAGCTTTCTTT.